A selection of T cell receptor beta chains follows, all from one sample in a study of brain T cells in children with intractable seizures. Assay: immunoSEQ multiplex PCR; the TCRdb copy retains only in-frame clones and omits some. The sample holds about 340,000 clones, over 90% seen once. The starting material was peripheral blood, obtained roughly 5 months after surgery. Receptors originate from a boy under two years old with tuberous sclerosis and intractable seizures. Both conserved end residues are part of each CDR3. Each record gives: clone size, J gene, D gene, V gene, CDR3 protein, CDR3 DNA. The D gene is left open where the match is weak. The listing skips clone size in some rows; elsewhere it reads once, few, many or a size class.

once	TRBJ1-4	NA	TRBV27	CASSLSWNTANEKLFF	TGTGCCAGCAGTTTATCGTGGAATACAGCTAATGAAAAACTGTTTTTT
NA	TRBJ1-4	TRBD1	TRBV7-9	CASSRTTGGEEKLFF	TGTGCCAGCAGCAGAACAACAGGGGGAGAGGAAAAACTGTTTTTT
once	TRBJ2-1	NA	TRBV2	CASSEGGWGEQFF	TGTGCCAGCAGTGAAGGGGGCTGGGGTGAGCAGTTCTTC
NA	TRBJ1-6	TRBD1	TRBV5-4	CASSSQAGTGNSPLHF	TGTGCCAGCAGCTCGCAAGCCGGGACAGGAAATTCACCCCTCCACTTT
NA	TRBJ2-5	TRBD2	TRBV5-4	CASSLGGGSQETQYF	TGTGCCAGCAGCTTGGGGGGCGGGAGCCAAGAGACCCAGTACTTC
NA	TRBJ1-5	NA	TRBV2	CASRKGNGNQPQHF	TGTGCCAGCAGAAAGGGGAATGGCAATCAGCCCCAGCATTTT
NA	TRBJ2-1	TRBD2	TRBV19	CASSTRLAQFPFNEQFF	TGTGCCAGTAGTACCCGACTAGCACAATTCCCATTTAATGAGCAGTTCTTC
NA	TRBJ1-2	NA	TRBV10-3	CAISATGGNYGYTF	TGTGCCATCAGTGCGACGGGGGGGAACTATGGCTACACCTTC
NA	TRBJ1-1	NA	TRBV7-9	CASSLTEAFF	TGTGCCAGCAGCCTCACTGAAGCTTTCTTT
NA	TRBJ2-3	TRBD1	TRBV3-1/TRBV3-2	CASSLQGAAGLTDTQYF	TGTGCCAGCAGCCTACAGGGGGCAGCGGGACTCACAGATACGCAGTATTTT
NA	TRBJ2-2	NA	TRBV16	CASSHLEGAGELFF	TGTGCCAGCAGCCATTTGGAGGGCGCCGGGGAGCTGTTTTTT
once	TRBJ1-1	NA	TRBV5-7	CASSLPTRQTVPEAFF	TGTGCCAGCAGCTTGCCCACAAGGCAAACCGTTCCCGAAGCTTTCTTT
NA	TRBJ2-1	TRBD2	TRBV27	CASSGGEEGSYNEQFF	TGTGCCAGCAGTGGGGGGGAGGAGGGCTCCTACAATGAGCAGTTCTTC
NA	TRBJ2-2	TRBD2	TRBV5-1	CASSLVPGRAEGNAGELFF	TGCGCCAGCAGCTTGGTACCGGGGAGGGCTGAAGGAAACGCCGGGGAGCTGTTTTTT
NA	TRBJ1-5	NA	TRBV2	CASRGRTRNQPQHF	TGTGCCAGCAGAGGAAGGACCAGAAATCAGCCCCAGCATTTT
NA	TRBJ2-3	NA	TRBV7-8	CASNPAGARTDTQYF	TGTGCCAGCAACCCCGCGGGGGCCCGCACAGATACGCAGTATTTT
medium-sized	TRBJ2-7	NA	TRBV6-5	CASSYMGGEQYF	TGTGCCAGCAGTTACATGGGCGGCGAGCAGTACTTC
once	TRBJ2-7	TRBD2	TRBV13	CASRQIAGGYEQYF	TGTGCCAGCAGACAGATAGCGGGGGGGTACGAGCAGTACTTC
NA	TRBJ1-2	NA	TRBV12-2	CASRLGQGHGYTF	TGTGCAAGTCGCTTAGGACAGGGCCATGGCTACACCTTC
NA	TRBJ2-5	NA	TRBV11-1	CASSPSPGQLQETQYF	TGTGCCAGCAGCCCGTCTCCGGGACAACTCCAAGAGACCCAGTACTTC
NA	TRBJ2-3	NA	TRBV30	CAWSDGAGLTDTQYF	TGTGCCTGGAGTGATGGGGCGGGCCTCACAGATACGCAGTATTTT
NA	TRBJ2-1	NA	TRBV4-2	CASSQERLARGDEQFF	TGTGCCAGCAGCCAAGAGAGGCTAGCCAGGGGAGATGAGCAGTTCTTC
NA	TRBJ2-1	NA	TRBV30	CAWSVQGTGYNEQFF	TGTGCCTGGAGTGTACAGGGTACCGGCTACAATGAGCAGTTCTTC
NA	TRBJ2-7	TRBD2	TRBV28	CASRGVGPSGREVYEQYF	TGTGCCAGCAGGGGTGTTGGGCCTAGCGGGAGGGAGGTATACGAGCAGTACTTC
once	TRBJ2-7	NA	TRBV29-1	CSVVKGRYEQYF	TGCAGCGTTGTAAAGGGCCGCTACGAGCAGTACTTC
NA	TRBJ2-1	NA	TRBV10-3	CAISEPYLGTKLYNEQFF	TGTGCCATCAGTGAGCCTTATCTCGGGACCAAACTTTACAATGAGCAGTTCTTC
NA	TRBJ2-7	TRBD1	TRBV5-1	CATAEGASVYEQYF	TGCGCCACCGCAGAGGGGGCCTCCGTCTACGAGCAGTACTTC
NA	TRBJ2-7	NA	TRBV11-2	CASSRGAGNEQYF	TGTGCCAGCAGCAGGGGGGCAGGGAACGAGCAGTACTTC
NA	TRBJ2-1	NA	TRBV29-1	CSVSERSRMSSYNEQFF	TGCAGCGTTTCCGAGAGATCCCGCATGAGCTCCTACAATGAGCAGTTCTTC
NA	TRBJ2-7	NA	TRBV11-3	CASGGITYEQYF	TGTGCCAGCGGGGGCATCACCTACGAGCAGTACTTC
once	TRBJ1-4	NA	TRBV30	CAWSSARVTGEKLFF	TGTGCCTGGAGTTCTGCGCGGGTCACGGGGGAAAAACTGTTTTTT
NA	TRBJ2-6	NA	TRBV6-1	CASSDVASGANVLTF	TGTGCCAGCAGTGACGTTGCCTCTGGGGCCAACGTCCTGACTTTC
NA	TRBJ1-4	NA	TRBV7-2	CASSLGGGVFHEKLFF	TGTGCCAGCAGCTTAGGAGGGGGGGTATTTCATGAAAAACTGTTTTTT
NA	TRBJ1-1	TRBD1	TRBV5-1	CASSLGQGPTEAFF	TGCGCCAGCAGCTTGGGACAGGGTCCCACTGAAGCTTTCTTT
NA	TRBJ2-2	NA	TRBV30	CAWSGYRVTGELFF	TGTGCCTGGAGTGGGTATAGGGTCACCGGGGAGCTGTTTTTT
NA	TRBJ1-2	TRBD1	TRBV10-3	CAIRPGQGEPKYGYTF	TGTGCCATCAGGCCGGGACAGGGAGAGCCCAAATATGGCTACACCTTC
NA	TRBJ2-1	TRBD2	TRBV30	CAWSPTSGPRYEQFF	TGTGCCTGGAGTCCGACTAGCGGGCCCCGTTATGAGCAGTTCTTC
NA	TRBJ1-3	NA	TRBV6-4	CASSDLGPGNTIYF	TGTGCCAGCAGTGACCTCGGCCCTGGAAACACCATATATTTT
NA	TRBJ2-1	TRBD2	TRBV5-6	CASSLEWGTSRDYNEQFF	TGTGCCAGCAGCTTGGAATGGGGGACTAGCCGGGACTACAATGAGCAGTTCTTC
NA	TRBJ2-5	NA	TRBV11-2	CASSFRFRGDYQETQYF	TGTGCCAGCAGCTTCAGATTCCGCGGGGATTACCAGGAGACCCAGTACTTC
NA	TRBJ1-2	NA	TRBV29-1	CSVENGANYGYTF	TGCAGCGTTGAGAACGGAGCTAACTATGGCTACACCTTC
NA	TRBJ2-3	NA	TRBV3-1/TRBV3-2	CASSRGQFGTDTQYF	TGTGCCAGCAGTCGTGGACAGTTTGGCACAGATACGCAGTATTTT
once	TRBJ2-1	NA	TRBV19	CASSTSSKTSRQFF	TGTGCCAGTAGTACATCCTCGAAGACAAGCCGGCAGTTCTTC
once	TRBJ2-5	TRBD2	TRBV7-8	CASSLFSGGPPETQYF	TGTGCCAGCAGCTTATTTAGCGGGGGGCCCCCGGAGACCCAGTACTTC
once	TRBJ2-1	TRBD1	TRBV6-5	CASSYFPQGIYNEQFF	TGTGCCAGCAGTTACTTCCCACAGGGGATCTACAATGAGCAGTTCTTC